This TCR beta chain was sequenced for a study of control samples from healthy donors and cancer patients. This clone was detected once. This table comes from immunoSEQ multiplex PCR, and its TCRdb copy is limited to in-frame clones, with some not included. The sample carries about 65,000 clones, 90% recorded once. This CDR3 region has 16 residues. The germline gives CDR1 SGHAT, CDR2 FQNNGV. The V gene lost 5 bases and the J gene lost 5 bases, with 20 bases spanning the gap. The chain links TRBV11-2 to TRBJ2-3, with a possible D match to TRBD2 (5 bases). Sample: PBMCs. This TCR was sampled from a woman in her forties or fifties with colorectal cancer. The CDR3 bases are TGTGCCAGCAGCCATACGATAGCGATCGGAAAAGATACGCAGTATTTT. This translates into CASSHTIAIGKDTQYF. The variable domain in full, with the rest retrieved from reference TRBV11-2 and TRBJ2-3, is EAGVAQSPRYKIIEKRQSVAFWCNPISGHATLYWYQQILGQGPKLLIQFQNNGVVDDSQLPKDRFSAERLKGVDSTLKIQPAKLEDSAVYLCASSHTIAIGKDTQYFGPGTRLTVL.